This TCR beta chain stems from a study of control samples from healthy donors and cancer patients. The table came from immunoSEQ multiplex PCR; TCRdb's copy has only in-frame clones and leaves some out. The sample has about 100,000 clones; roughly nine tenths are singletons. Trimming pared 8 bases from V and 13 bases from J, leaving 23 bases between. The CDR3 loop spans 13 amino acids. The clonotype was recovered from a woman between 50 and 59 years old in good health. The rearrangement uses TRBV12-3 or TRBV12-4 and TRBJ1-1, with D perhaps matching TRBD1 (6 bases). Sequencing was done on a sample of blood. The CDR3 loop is CASHYRVLEGVFF. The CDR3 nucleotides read TGTGCCAGCCACTACCGAGTTCTCGAGGGGGTTTTCTTT.